This T cell receptor (beta chain) was retrieved from a study of Ad26.COV2.S vaccination and SARS-CoV-2 variants. About the research overall: Donor allocation was to the COV1001 Ad26.COV2.S trial arm. Study-wide points: Vaccinated individuals (as opposed to placebo recipients) had higher spike-specific TCR breadth. The TCR-based breadth and depth measures might underestimate overall T cell responses. Vaccine recipients and placebo recipients showed similar non-spike TCR breadth.

Described treatment: 15 to 20 received Ad26.COV2.S at low or high dose, single or two shots; 5 received placebo; per-sample allocation not given. Sample collection was performed on day 63 after the first vaccine or placebo injection. Points on this clone: The antigen is unknown.

Trimming removed 7 bases from V and 4 bases from J, with 13 bases in between. Germline assignment: CDR1 SNHLY and CDR2 FYNNEI. This CDR3 spans 14 amino acids. Only in-frame clones appear in the TCRdb table, and some are missing; sequencing was by immunoSEQ multiplex PCR. The sample yields 380,000 or so clones, 85% to 90% seen once. The TCR comes from a person aged 18-60 years who received the Ad26.COV2.S COVID-19 vaccine or a placebo. This chain joins TRBV2 and TRBJ1-4; D may be TRBD1 (5 bases). Sequenced here: peripheral blood, sampled in a trial of Ad26.COV2.S vaccine versus placebo. CDR3: CASKSQTVNEKLFF. In DNA form, the CDR3 reads TGTGCCAGCAAATCACAGACAGTTAATGAAAAACTGTTTTTT.